A selection of T cell receptor beta chains follows, all from one sample in a study of Ad26.COV2.S vaccination and SARS-CoV-2 variants. Clones were read by immunoSEQ multiplex PCR, and TCRdb kept only the in-frame ones, dropping some. The table records around 380,000 clones, about nine tenths of them present only once. Sequencing was performed on peripheral blood, taken in a trial of Ad26.COV2.S vaccine versus placebo. All receptors come from a person between 18 and 60 years old who received the Ad26.COV2.S COVID-19 vaccine or a placebo. CDR3s include the opening cysteine and the closing phenylalanine or tryptophan. D genes are given only for firm matches. Part of the rows lack a size; the others show once, few, many or a class for expanded clones.

D: NA
J: TRBJ1-2
size: once
V: TRBV5-1
CDR3: CASTTGRDYGYTF
DNA: TGCGCCAGCACCACGGGCAGGGACTATGGCTACACCTTC

D: NA
J: TRBJ2-3
size: NA
V: TRBV19
CDR3: CASSIRGTDTQYF
DNA: TGTGCCAGTAGTATACGGGGCACAGATACGCAGTATTTT

D: TRBD1
J: TRBJ2-1
size: NA
V: TRBV30
CDR3: CAWTGGDLYNEQFF
DNA: TGTGCCTGGACAGGGGGTGACCTCTACAATGAGCAGTTCTTC

D: NA
J: TRBJ1-1
size: NA
V: TRBV3-1/TRBV3-2
CDR3: CASRQRGGDTEAFF
DNA: TGTGCCAGCCGTCAGCGAGGTGGCGACACTGAAGCTTTCTTT

D: TRBD2
J: TRBJ2-5
size: NA
V: TRBV5-1
CDR3: CASSLGTSGAETQYF
DNA: TGCGCCAGCAGCTTAGGGACTAGCGGTGCGGAGACCCAGTACTTC

D: NA
J: TRBJ2-6
size: NA
V: TRBV29-1
CDR3: CSVEAEDSGANVLTF
DNA: TGCAGCGTTGAGGCCGAGGACTCTGGGGCCAACGTCCTGACTTTC

D: NA
J: TRBJ2-7
size: NA
V: TRBV7-9
CDR3: CASSAEGSWEQYF
DNA: TGTGCCAGCAGCGCCGAGGGCTCGTGGGAGCAGTACTTC

D: NA
J: TRBJ1-5
size: NA
V: TRBV7-2
CDR3: CASSVIIGQPQHF
DNA: TGTGCCAGCAGCGTTATCATAGGTCAGCCCCAGCATTTT

D: NA
J: TRBJ2-1
size: NA
V: TRBV10-1
CDR3: CASSEDGQRDEQFF
DNA: TGCGCCAGCAGTGAAGATGGACAACGAGATGAGCAGTTCTTC

D: NA
J: TRBJ1-2
size: NA
V: TRBV2
CDR3: CASSEGGGYTF
DNA: TGTGCCAGCAGTGAAGGTGGAGGCTACACCTTC

D: NA
J: TRBJ1-1
size: NA
V: TRBV5-1
CDR3: CASRDMNTEAFF
DNA: TGCGCCAGCAGAGACATGAACACTGAAGCTTTCTTT

D: NA
J: TRBJ1-1
size: NA
V: TRBV7-8
CDR3: CASSSIRNTEAFF
DNA: TGTGCCAGCAGCTCAATACGGAACACTGAAGCTTTCTTT

D: NA
J: TRBJ1-1
size: NA
V: TRBV29-1
CDR3: CSVEPGRLGTEAFF
DNA: TGCAGCGTTGAACCAGGGAGGTTGGGCACTGAAGCTTTCTTT

D: NA
J: TRBJ1-3
size: NA
V: TRBV4-2
CDR3: CASSQGTGGNTIYF
DNA: TGTGCCAGCAGCCAAGGCACAGGGGGAAACACCATATATTTT

D: TRBD1
J: TRBJ1-1
size: NA
V: TRBV30
CDR3: CAWSSGTGSRKAFF
DNA: TGTGCCTGGAGTTCCGGGACAGGGTCTCGGAAAGCTTTCTTT

D: NA
J: TRBJ1-2
size: NA
V: TRBV13
CDR3: CASSLGTVSSYGYTF
DNA: TGTGCCAGCAGCTTAGGCACGGTCTCCTCCTATGGCTACACCTTC

D: NA
J: TRBJ1-6
size: NA
V: TRBV6-5
CDR3: CASKQYYNSPLHF
DNA: TGTGCCAGCAAACAGTACTATAATTCACCCCTCCACTTT

D: TRBD1
J: TRBJ1-6
size: NA
V: TRBV27
CDR3: CASSPRDSTNSPLHF
DNA: TGTGCCAGCAGTCCTCGGGACAGTACTAATTCACCCCTCCACTTT

D: TRBD2
J: TRBJ2-1
size: NA
V: TRBV7-2
CDR3: CASSLSGGKSEQFF
DNA: TGTGCCAGCAGCTTGAGCGGGGGGAAGAGTGAGCAGTTCTTC

D: NA
J: TRBJ1-6
size: NA
V: TRBV11-2
CDR3: CASRDLVRGFYSPLHF
DNA: TGTGCCAGCAGGGACCTGGTGAGGGGCTTTTATTCACCCCTCCACTTT

D: TRBD1
J: TRBJ2-3
size: NA
V: TRBV2
CDR3: CASSVTGGPPDTQYF
DNA: TGTGCCAGCAGTGTTACAGGGGGCCCGCCAGATACGCAGTATTTT

D: NA
J: TRBJ1-2
size: NA
V: TRBV6-6
CDR3: CASSAPEEEMIYGYTF
DNA: TGTGCCAGCAGTGCTCCGGAGGAGGAGATGATCTATGGCTACACCTTC

D: TRBD1
J: TRBJ1-1
size: NA
V: TRBV13
CDR3: CASSAPRQGNTEAFF
DNA: TGTGCCAGCAGCGCGCCAAGACAGGGGAACACTGAAGCTTTCTTT

D: NA
J: TRBJ1-1
size: NA
V: TRBV12-3/TRBV12-4
CDR3: CASSSEPNTEAFF
DNA: TGTGCCAGCAGTTCCGAACCGAACACTGAAGCTTTCTTT

D: NA
J: TRBJ2-1
size: NA
V: TRBV7-6
CDR3: CASSLGTGYNEQFF
DNA: TGTGCCAGCAGCTTAGGGACGGGCTACAATGAGCAGTTCTTC

D: NA
J: TRBJ1-1
size: NA
V: TRBV9
CDR3: CASSVGHLKNTEAFF
DNA: TGTGCCAGCAGCGTAGGCCACCTGAAGAACACTGAAGCTTTCTTT

D: NA
J: TRBJ2-1
size: few
V: TRBV7-6
CDR3: CASGGYSYNEQFF
DNA: TGTGCCAGCGGGGGTTACAGTTACAATGAGCAGTTCTTC

D: NA
J: TRBJ2-3
size: NA
V: TRBV6-5
CDR3: CASSRTAVTTDTQYF
DNA: TGTGCCAGCAGCCGGACTGCCGTTACCACAGATACGCAGTATTTT

D: NA
J: TRBJ1-1
size: once
V: TRBV5-1
CDR3: CASSLRLGAEAFF
DNA: TGCGCCAGCAGCTTGCGATTGGGGGCTGAAGCTTTCTTT

D: NA
J: TRBJ2-7
size: NA
V: TRBV25-1
CDR3: CASSAPGAYEQYF
DNA: TGTGCCAGCAGTGCACCCGGGGCCTACGAGCAGTACTTC

D: NA
J: TRBJ1-2
size: NA
V: TRBV6-5
CDR3: CASSRTVSNYGYTF
DNA: TGTGCCAGCAGTCGGACAGTCTCTAACTATGGCTACACCTTC

D: NA
J: TRBJ1-2
size: NA
V: TRBV3-1/TRBV3-2
CDR3: CASSQDEHYYTF
DNA: TGTGCCAGCAGCCAAGATGAACATTACTACACCTTC

D: NA
J: TRBJ1-4
size: few
V: TRBV2
CDR3: CASAGVSREKLFF
DNA: TGTGCGTCAGCTGGGGTTTCTAGGGAAAAACTGTTTTTT

D: NA
J: TRBJ1-2
size: NA
V: TRBV19
CDR3: CASTQADTGQYGYTF
DNA: TGTGCCAGTACCCAAGCCGATACCGGACAGTATGGCTACACCTTC

D: TRBD2
J: TRBJ2-2
size: NA
V: TRBV6-1
CDR3: CASSEPPSGFGGELFF
DNA: TGTGCCAGCAGTGAACCCCCTAGCGGGTTTGGCGGGGAGCTGTTTTTT

D: NA
J: TRBJ1-3
size: NA
V: TRBV14
CDR3: CASSQDHILGGNTIYF
DNA: TGTGCCAGCAGCCAAGATCACATACTTGGTGGAAACACCATATATTTT

D: NA
J: TRBJ2-5
size: NA
V: TRBV29-1
CDR3: CSVSPEGVFVKTQYF
DNA: TGCAGCGTCAGTCCGGAGGGGGTCTTTGTGAAGACCCAGTACTTC

D: NA
J: TRBJ2-6
size: once
V: TRBV5-1
CDR3: CASSSRGSGANVLTF
DNA: TGCGCCAGCAGCTCCCGTGGCTCTGGGGCCAACGTCCTGACTTTC

D: TRBD2
J: TRBJ2-1
size: NA
V: TRBV3-1/TRBV3-2
CDR3: CASSQGELAGDPPINEQFF
DNA: TGTGCCAGCAGCCAAGGAGAACTAGCGGGGGACCCCCCAATTAATGAGCAGTTCTTC

D: TRBD2
J: TRBJ2-2
size: NA
V: TRBV7-2
CDR3: CASSGQRVAGLNTGELFF
DNA: TGTGCCAGCAGCGGGCAAAGGGTAGCGGGGTTAAACACCGGGGAGCTGTTTTTT

D: NA
J: TRBJ1-2
size: NA
V: TRBV7-6
CDR3: CASSLETSGHIYGYTF
DNA: TGTGCCAGCAGCTTAGAAACCTCAGGACACATCTATGGCTACACCTTC

D: TRBD1
J: TRBJ1-2
size: NA
V: TRBV5-4
CDR3: CATTTGTNYGYTF
DNA: TGTGCCACTACGACAGGGACTAACTATGGCTACACCTTC

D: NA
J: TRBJ1-3
size: few
V: TRBV4-1
CDR3: CASPRGAGNTIYF
DNA: TGCGCCAGCCCAAGGGGCGCTGGAAACACCATATATTTT

D: NA
J: TRBJ2-5
size: NA
V: TRBV10-3
CDR3: CAISEKVGTQETQYF
DNA: TGTGCCATCAGTGAGAAGGTGGGTACCCAAGAGACCCAGTACTTC

D: NA
J: TRBJ2-1
size: once
V: TRBV18
CDR3: CASSFKARGEQFF
DNA: TGTGCCAGCTCATTCAAAGCTCGGGGTGAGCAGTTCTTC

D: NA
J: TRBJ2-1
size: NA
V: TRBV4-1
CDR3: CASSQEHQDEQFF
DNA: TGCGCCAGCAGCCAAGAGCACCAGGATGAGCAGTTCTTC

D: NA
J: TRBJ2-1
size: NA
V: TRBV6-6
CDR3: CASSYSAIYNEQFF
DNA: TGTGCCAGCAGTTACTCGGCTATCTACAATGAGCAGTTCTTC

D: NA
J: TRBJ1-2
size: NA
V: TRBV5-6
CDR3: CASSLDRADYGYTF
DNA: TGTGCCAGCAGCTTGGATCGGGCTGACTATGGCTACACCTTC

D: NA
J: TRBJ1-4
size: NA
V: TRBV11-1
CDR3: CASSSNRVTNEKLFF
DNA: TGTGCCAGCAGCTCGAACAGGGTCACTAATGAAAAACTGTTTTTT

D: TRBD2
J: TRBJ2-7
size: NA
V: TRBV4-1
CDR3: CASSRGTSASYEQYF
DNA: TGCGCCAGCAGCCGCGGGACTAGCGCCTCCTACGAGCAGTACTTC